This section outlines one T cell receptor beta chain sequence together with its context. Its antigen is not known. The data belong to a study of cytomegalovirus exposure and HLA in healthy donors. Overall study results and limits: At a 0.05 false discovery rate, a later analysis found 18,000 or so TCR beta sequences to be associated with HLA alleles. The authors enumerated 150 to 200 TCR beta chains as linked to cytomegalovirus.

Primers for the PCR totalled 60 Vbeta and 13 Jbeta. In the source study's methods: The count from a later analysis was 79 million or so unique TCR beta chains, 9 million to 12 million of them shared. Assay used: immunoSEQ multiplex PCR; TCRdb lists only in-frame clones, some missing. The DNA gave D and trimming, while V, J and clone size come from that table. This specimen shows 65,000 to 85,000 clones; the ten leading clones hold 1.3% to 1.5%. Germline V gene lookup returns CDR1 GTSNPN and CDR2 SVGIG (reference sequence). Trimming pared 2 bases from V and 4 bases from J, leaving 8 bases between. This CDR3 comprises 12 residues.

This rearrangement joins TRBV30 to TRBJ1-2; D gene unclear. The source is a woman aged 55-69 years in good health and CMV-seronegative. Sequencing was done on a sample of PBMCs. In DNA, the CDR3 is TGTGCCTGGAGTAGTCAGTCCTATGGCTACACCTTC. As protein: CAWSSQSYGYTF.